This TCR beta chain originates from a study of blood T cell repertoires in COVID-19. The CDR3 contains 16 residues. V was clipped by 0 bases and J by 2 bases, with 11 bases between them. Per germline, CDR1 SNHLY and CDR2 FYNNEI. Sequencing was performed with immunoSEQ multiplex PCR; in TCRdb, only in-frame clones are kept and a portion is missing. The sample yields about 210,000 clones, approximately 86% seen once. Material for sequencing was peripheral blood. The TCR sequence derives from a man aged 40-49 years with acute or convalescent COVID-19. The chain employs TRBV2 and TRBJ2-4; possibly TRBD1 for D (5 bases). CDR3 bases: TGTGCCAGCAGTGAAGCGTATAGGGGTACCAAAAACATTCAGTACTTC. Translated: CASSEAYRGTKNIQYF.